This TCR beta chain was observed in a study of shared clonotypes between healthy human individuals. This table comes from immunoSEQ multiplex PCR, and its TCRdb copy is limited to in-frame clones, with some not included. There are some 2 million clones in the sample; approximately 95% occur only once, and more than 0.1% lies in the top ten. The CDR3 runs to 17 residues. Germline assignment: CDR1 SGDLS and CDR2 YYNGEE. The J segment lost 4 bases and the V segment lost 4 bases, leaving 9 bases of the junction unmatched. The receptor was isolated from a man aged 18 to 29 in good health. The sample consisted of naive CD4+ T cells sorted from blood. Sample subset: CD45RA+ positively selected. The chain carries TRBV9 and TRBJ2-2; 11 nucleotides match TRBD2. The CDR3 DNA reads TGTGCCAGCAGCCCTGTAGCGGGAGGGCTTGGCACCGGGGAGCTGTTTTTT. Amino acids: CASSPVAGGLGTGELFF.